Below are 13 T cell receptor beta chains sequenced from a single sample in a study of beta chain features in type 1 diabetes. Sequenced material consisted of expressed TCRB transcripts (all of the isolated RNA was reverse transcribed). The protocol was immunoSEQ multiplex PCR, while the TCRdb copy is restricted to in-frame clones and leaves out a portion. Of roughly 150,000 clones listed, around 10% are singletons. Sequencing was done on a sample of central memory CD4+ T cells from blood. Receptors were obtained from a young man in good health.

The genes are TRBV11-2 and TRBJ2-3; D is ambiguous. Germline-derived CDR1 and CDR2 are SGHAT and FQNNGV. Trimming shortened V by 6 bases and J by 0 bases, and 7 bases separated the two germline ends. This CDR3 contains 13 residues. DNA for the CDR3: TGTGCCAGCAGTCCACCTAGCACAGATACGCAGTATTTT. Amino acids: CASSPPSTDTQYF.

This clone has more than one count but fewer than ten. The J gene is TRBJ2-2, the V gene TRBV7-2; 9 bases are shared with TRBD1. V shed 5 bases, J shed 6 bases, and the junction held 10 bases outside the gene matches. Germline V gives CDR1 SGHTA, CDR2 FQGNSA. This CDR3 has 16 amino acids. CDR3 in amino acids: CASSLWGQGVAGELFF. The CDR3 nucleotides are TGTGCCAGCAGCCTATGGGGACAGGGCGTCGCCGGGGAGCTGTTTTTT.

This clone was counted between two and nine times. The chain couples TRBV28 to TRBJ2-7; 8 positions match TRBD2. CDR1 is MDHEN and CDR2 is SYDVKM in the germline V gene. This CDR3 spans 15 amino acids. The V segment lost 5 bases and the J segment 3 bases; nucleotides outside the gene matches: 9. Here the CDR3 DNA reads TGTGCCAGCAGTCCTTCGGGGCTAGCGGGCTACGAGCAGTACTTC. It translates to CASSPSGLAGYEQYF.

In this sample, this clone turned up many times. V usage is TRBV29-1 and J usage is TRBJ1-2, with D perhaps TRBD1 (6 bases). Germline V gene lookup returns CDR1 SQVTM and CDR2 ANQGSEA. V was shortened by 7 bases and J by 2 bases, with 14 bases between the two germline ends. CDR3 size: 13 residues. For the CDR3, the DNA is TGCAGCGGGGGGGGCTCAGCGAACTATGGCTACACCTTC. Translation: CSGGGSANYGYTF.

The chain combines TRBV4-3 with TRBJ2-2, with 9 bases fitting TRBD1. The junction had 4 bases not matched to a gene; V was cut back by 1 base and J by 4 bases. Looked up from germline, CDR1 is LGHNA and CDR2 is YSLEER. This CDR3 has 16 residues. The CDR3 DNA is TGCGCCAGCAGCCAAGTGGCGACAGGGGGCACCGGGGAGCTGTTTTTT. The encoded protein is CASSQVATGGTGELFF.

This clone was counted a few times. The CDR3, as DNA: TGCGCCAGCAGCTCTATCGGGGACAATGAGCAGTTCTTC. Protein: CASSSIGDNEQFF. The V gene is TRBV5-1, the J gene TRBJ2-1, with D possibly matching TRBD2 (5 bases). Germline-derived CDR1 and CDR2 are SGHRS and YFSETQ. V was shortened by 3 bases and J by 5 bases, with 9 bases between the two germline ends. The CDR3 loop spans 13 amino acids.

This chain links TRBV5-6 with TRBJ2-5; D may correspond to TRBD1 or TRBD2 (5 bases each). The CDR3 totals 15 residues. Germline V lookup: CDR1 SGHDT, CDR2 YYEEEE. V was shortened by 0 bases and J by 5 bases, with 14 bases between the two germline ends. The CDR3 nucleotides read TGTGCCAGCAGCTTGGAGAGGGATTGGGGGGAGACCCAGTACTTC. It translates to CASSLERDWGETQYF.

There are a few counts of this clone. V usage is TRBV28 and J usage is TRBJ2-7, with a possible D match to TRBD2 (5 bases). V dropped 1 base and J dropped 1 base, with 8 bases sitting between them. The CDR3 is made up of 14 amino acids. Germline lookup yields CDR1 MDHEN and CDR2 SYDVKM. CDR3 in amino acids: CASSLYRGSYEQYF. CDR3 nucleotide sequence: TGTGCCAGCAGTTTATATCGGGGATCCTACGAGCAGTACTTC.

There are a few counts of this clone. The chain uses TRBV7-8 and TRBJ2-3; 7 positions match TRBD2. The CDR3 contains 15 residues. Trimming at V came to 3 bases and at J to 1 base, leaving 4 bases not matched to a gene. Germline CDR1 is SGHVS and CDR2 is FQNEAQ. The CDR3 spells CASSFRLARTDTQYF. In DNA, the CDR3 is TGTGCCAGCAGCTTTCGACTAGCCCGCACAGATACGCAGTATTTT. The entire variable domain, with the rest obtained from reference TRBV7-8 and TRBJ2-3, is as follows: GAGVSQSPRYKVAKRGQDVALRCDPISGHVSLFWYQQALGQGPEFLTYFQNEAQLDKSGLPSDRFFAERPEGSVSTLKIQRTQQEDSAVYLCASSFRLARTDTQYFGPGTRLTVL.

The V call is TRBV15, the J call TRBJ1-4; TRBD1 is a possible D gene (5 bases). The V end lost 2 bases, the J end lost 7 bases, and 14 bases lay between the germline ends. Germline V gives CDR1 LNHNV, CDR2 YYDKDF (reference sequence). There are 15 residues in the CDR3. CDR3 protein: CATSRPGKGSEKLFF. In DNA form, the CDR3 reads TGTGCCACCAGCAGACCAGGGAAAGGAAGTGAAAAACTGTTTTTT.

This clone occurred a few times. The chain uses TRBV25-1 and TRBJ2-3, with 9 bases that match TRBD1. The CDR3 runs 17 residues. Germline loops: CDR1 MGHDK, CDR2 SYGVNS. The V and J ends lost 2 bases and 5 bases, in that order; junction bases with no gene match: 11. This CDR3 reads CASSEATGGRAKDTQYF. Here the CDR3 DNA reads TGTGCCAGCAGTGAAGCGACAGGGGGGAGGGCCAAAGATACGCAGTATTTT.

In this sample, this clone turned up a few times. The chain is built from TRBV29-1 and TRBJ2-5; D remains unclear. CDR3 length: 10 amino acids. Trimming took off 1 base at V and 5 bases at J, with 2 bases between the two ends. Germline V gives CDR1 SQVTM, CDR2 ANQGSEA. CDR3 residues: CSVEVETQYF. Written as DNA, the CDR3 is TGCAGCGTTGAAGTGGAGACCCAGTACTTC. The full variable domain, rest sourced from reference TRBV29-1 and TRBJ2-5, is SAVISQKPSRDICQRGTSLTIQCQVDSQVTMMFWYRQQPGQSLTLIATANQGSEATYESGFVIDKFPISRPNLTFSTLTVSNMSPEDSSIYLCSVEVETQYFGPGTRLLVL.

This clone turned up a few times. The gene calls are TRBV7-8 and TRBJ2-3; D is possibly TRBD1 (6 bases). The CDR3 contains 15 residues. V shed 2 bases and J shed 2 bases, with 11 bases lying between them. Per germline, CDR1 SGHVS and CDR2 FQNEAQ. CDR3 loop: CASSLSHRVTDTQYF. In nucleotides, the CDR3 is TGTGCCAGCAGCTTATCGCACAGGGTCACAGATACGCAGTATTTT.